These 11 T cell receptor beta chains originate from one sample sequenced in a study of molecular identifiers for immune sequencing clone quantification. A single record per CDR3 protein comes from TCRdb applying MiXCR to the PCR reads. The data contain just under 650,000 distinct CDR3 sequences, 20% of them singletons. Sample: naive CD8+ T cells from blood, with Jurkat cell RNA spiked in. The subset is: FACS-sorted CD8+CD4-CCR7+CD45RA+ naive T cells. These TCRs come from a human donor in good health. Some libraries in this study had Jurkat cell RNA spiked in.

In its sample, this clonotype was seen many times. The CDR3 coding sequence is TGTGCCAGCATACGGGACTCGATGAACACTGAAGCTTTCTTT. Residues: CASIRDSMNTEAFF. The gene calls are TRBV2 and TRBJ1-1; tentatively, D is TRBD1 (5 bases). The CDR3 consists of 14 residues. V shed 7 bases and J shed 0 bases, with 12 bases lying between them. Germline V gene sequence: CDR1 SNHLY, CDR2 FYNNEI.

This clonotype is a singleton in its sample. The chain recombines TRBV6-5 with TRBJ1-1; D not certain. The germline CDR1 and CDR2 sequences are MNHEY and SVGAGI. Trimming shortened V by 1 base and J by 2 bases, and 17 bases separated the two germline ends. The CDR3 consists of 17 residues. CDR3 DNA sequence: TGTGCCAGCAGTTACTTGCCCGTTGACAAAAAAAACACTGAAGCTTTCTTT. This gives the protein CASSYLPVDKKNTEAFF.

Comment on this clonotype: A much more abundant neighbour one base away suggests this may be a read error. V usage is TRBV27 and J usage is TRBJ1-6; 10 nucleotides align to TRBD1. This CDR3 has 16 amino acids. V dropped 1 base and J dropped 9; count of bases not matched to a gene: 6. CDR1 MNHEY and CDR2 SMNVEV come from the germline V gene (reference sequence). The CDR3 DNA reads as TGTGCCAGCAGTTTATTGTCGGGACAGGGGACTTCACCCCTCCACTTT. The encoded protein is CASSLLSGQGTSPLHF.

V usage is TRBV12-3 or TRBV12-4 and J usage is TRBJ2-1; TRBD1 aligns across 9 bases. V was pared by 4 bases and J by 7 bases, with 8 bases of the junction left unmatched. The CDR3 contains 15 residues. This chain's CDR3 is CASSSGTGIRNEQFF. CDR3 nucleotide sequence: TGTGCCAGCAGTTCAGGGACAGGGATAAGAAATGAGCAGTTCTTC.

This clonotype was counted only a few times. This rearrangement joins TRBV20-1 to TRBJ2-5; D unclear. Germline lookup yields CDR1 DFQATT and CDR2 SNEGSKA (reference sequence). Deletions cut 0 bases from V and 2 bases from J, with 13 bases between. CDR3 size: 15 residues. CDR3 residues: CSARDLEVNQETQYF. The CDR3 DNA reads as TGCAGTGCTAGAGATCTTGAGGTGAATCAAGAGACCCAGTACTTC.

This clonotype was found many times. V gene TRBV5-5 combines with J gene TRBJ2-5; either TRBD1 or TRBD2 may fit D (5 bases each). V was pared by 0 bases and J by 1 base, with 10 bases between. Germline lookup yields CDR1 SGHKS and CDR2 YYEKEE (reference sequence). The CDR3 is made up of 15 amino acids. The CDR3 here is CASSLGVGTQETQYF. CDR3 DNA: TGTGCCAGCAGCTTGGGGGTGGGGACCCAAGAGACCCAGTACTTC.

This clonotype was observed a few times. The chain is built from TRBV24-1 and TRBJ2-2, with TRBD2 matching 8 bases. CDR1 is KGHDR, CDR2 SFDVKD, per germline. J was trimmed by 6 bases and V by 6 bases; bases with no gene match: 8. The CDR3 sequence is 15 residues long. CDR3: CATSHRAGGAGELFF. CDR3 DNA sequence: TGTGCCACCAGTCATAGGGCGGGAGGTGCCGGGGAGCTGTTTTTT.

In this sample, this clonotype turned up many times. The chain carries TRBV12-3 or TRBV12-4 and TRBJ1-5; tentatively, D is TRBD1 (6 bases). V was shortened by 7 bases and J by 4 bases, with 14 bases between the two germline ends. The CDR3 covers 14 residues. The CDR3 protein is CASTHEGGNQPQHF. Written as DNA, the CDR3 is TGTGCCAGCACACACGAGGGGGGAAATCAGCCCCAGCATTTT.

This clonotype was seen a few times. Just one base apart from a much larger clone, this may be a read error. This chain joins TRBV4-3 and TRBJ1-1; D is perhaps TRBD1 (5 bases). Trimming removed 5 bases from V and 3 bases from J, with 10 bases in between. Germline V CDR1 and CDR2: LGHNA, YSLEER. This CDR3 has 13 residues. This CDR3 is CASSVGDDTEAFF. CDR3 in DNA: TGCGCCAGCAGCGTCGGGGACGACACTGAAGCTTTCTTT.

This clonotype was seen more than once but under ten times. The chain employs TRBV4-3 and TRBJ2-7, with 7 positions matching TRBD1. CDR3 size: 12 residues. Germline CDR1 and CDR2: LGHNA and YSLEER. J was trimmed by 6 bases and V by 1 base; bases with no gene match: 0. Here the CDR3 reads CASSQAGGEQYF. The CDR3 nucleotides are TGCGCCAGCAGCCAAGCAGGGGGCGAGCAGTACTTC.

About this clonotype: An end of the junction does not agree with germline; a read error may underlie this. The V gene is TRBV6-1, the J gene TRBJ2-3, with 7 bases lining up with TRBD1. The germline V gene encodes CDR1 MNHNS and CDR2 SASEGT. The CDR3 totals 13 residues. The CDR3 nucleotides read TGTGCCGGCAGAGATAAAGGGACAGCCCAAAGGCATTTT. It translates to CAGRDKGTAQRHF.